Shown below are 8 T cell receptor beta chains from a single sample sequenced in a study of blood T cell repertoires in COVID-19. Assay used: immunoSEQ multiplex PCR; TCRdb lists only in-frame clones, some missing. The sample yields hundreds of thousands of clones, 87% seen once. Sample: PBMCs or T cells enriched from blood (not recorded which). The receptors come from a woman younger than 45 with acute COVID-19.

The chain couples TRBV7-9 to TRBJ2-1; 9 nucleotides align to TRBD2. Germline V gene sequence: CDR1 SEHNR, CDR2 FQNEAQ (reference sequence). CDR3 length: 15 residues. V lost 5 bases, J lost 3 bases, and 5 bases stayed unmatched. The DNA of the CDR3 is TGTGCCAGCAGCCGAATACTAGCGGGCTACAATGAGCAGTTCTTC. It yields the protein CASSRILAGYNEQFF.

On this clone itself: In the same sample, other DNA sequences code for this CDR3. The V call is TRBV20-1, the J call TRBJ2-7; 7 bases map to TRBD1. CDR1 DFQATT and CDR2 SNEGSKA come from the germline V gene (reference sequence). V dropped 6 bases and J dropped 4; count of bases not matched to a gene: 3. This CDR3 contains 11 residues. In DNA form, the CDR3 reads TGCAGTGCCCTACAGGGGTACGAGCAGTACTTC. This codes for CSALQGYEQYF.

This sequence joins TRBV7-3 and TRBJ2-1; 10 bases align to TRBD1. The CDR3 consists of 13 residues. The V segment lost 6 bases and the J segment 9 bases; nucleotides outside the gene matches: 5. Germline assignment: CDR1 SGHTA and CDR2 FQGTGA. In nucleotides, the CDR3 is TGTGCCAGCAGTTCGGACAGGGGGATTGAGCAGTTCTTC. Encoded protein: CASSSDRGIEQFF. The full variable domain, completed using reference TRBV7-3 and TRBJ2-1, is GAGVSQTPSNKVTEKGKYVELRCDPISGHTALYWYRQSLGQGPEFLIYFQGTGAADDSGLPNDRFFAVRPEGSVSTLKIQRTERGDSAVYLCASSSDRGIEQFFGPGTRLTVL.

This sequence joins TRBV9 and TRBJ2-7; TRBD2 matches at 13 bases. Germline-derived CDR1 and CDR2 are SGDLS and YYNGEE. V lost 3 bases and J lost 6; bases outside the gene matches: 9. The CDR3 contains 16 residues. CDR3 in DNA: TGTGCCAGCAGCGCCGAGACTAGCGGGAGGTCGGGCGAGCAGTACTTC. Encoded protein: CASSAETSGRSGEQYF.

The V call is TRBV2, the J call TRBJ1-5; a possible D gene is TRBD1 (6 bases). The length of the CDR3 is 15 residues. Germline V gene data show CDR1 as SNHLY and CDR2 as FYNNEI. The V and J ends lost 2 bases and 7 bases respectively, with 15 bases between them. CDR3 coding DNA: TGTGCCAGCAGTGAATCGGGGGGCGCCGGCCAGCCCCAGCATTTT. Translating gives CASSESGGAGQPQHF.

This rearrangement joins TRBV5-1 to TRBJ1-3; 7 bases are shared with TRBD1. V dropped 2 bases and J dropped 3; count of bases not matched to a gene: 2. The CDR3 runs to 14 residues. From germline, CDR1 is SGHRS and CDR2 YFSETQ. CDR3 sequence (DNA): TGCGCCAGCAGCTTTACAGGGGATGGAAACACCATATATTTT. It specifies CASSFTGDGNTIYF.

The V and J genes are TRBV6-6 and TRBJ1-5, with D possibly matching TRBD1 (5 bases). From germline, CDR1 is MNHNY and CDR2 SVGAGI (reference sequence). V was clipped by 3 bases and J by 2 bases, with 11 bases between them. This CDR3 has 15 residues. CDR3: CASSYAGLGNQPQHF. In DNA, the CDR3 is TGTGCCAGCAGTTATGCAGGGTTAGGCAATCAGCCCCAGCATTTT.

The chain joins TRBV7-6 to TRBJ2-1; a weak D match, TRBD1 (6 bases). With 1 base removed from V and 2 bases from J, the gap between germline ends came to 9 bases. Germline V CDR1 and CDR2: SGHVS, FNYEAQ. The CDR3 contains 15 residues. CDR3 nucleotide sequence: TGTGCCAGCAGCTTAGAACAGGGACCCTACAATGAGCAGTTCTTC. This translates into CASSLEQGPYNEQFF.